Listed below are T cell receptor beta chains from one sample, sequenced in a study of blood T cells in healthy people across ages. TCRdb re-derived calls from the 5' RACE reads in MiXCR, one entry per CDR3 protein. The profile shows some 900,000 distinct CDR3 sequences, around 26% of them singletons. Sequencing used blood. The origin of the receptors is a woman aged 80 or over in good health. Each CDR3 is given with its conserved first and last residue. The D gene is left open where the match is weak. Size values are once, few and many counts, or a class for expanded clones, and some rows have none.

. | TRBJ1-5 | 13 | few | TRBV21-1 | TGTGCCAGCAGCAAATGGGGACACCGGCCCCAGCATTTT | CASSKWGHRPQHF
. | TRBJ1-2 | 14 | . | TRBV28 | TGTGCCAGCAGTTTAGAGGGTTTGGAATTGGGCTACACCTTC | CASSLEGLELGYTF
TRBD2 | TRBJ2-7 | 13 | many | TRBV27 | TGTGCCAGCAGTTCCCGACTAGCAGGCGAGCAGTACTTC | CASSSRLAGEQYF
. | TRBJ2-7 | 14 | many | TRBV9 | TGTGCCAGCAGCGTAGCTGTCAGGGGAGGCGAGCAGTACTTC | CASSVAVRGGEQYF
. | TRBJ1-6 | 17 | . | TRBV11-2 | TGTGCCAGCAGCTTAGAATCCTCCACAGGGCCTTATTCACCCCTCCACTTT | CASSLESSTGPYSPLHF
TRBD1 | TRBJ2-7 | 16 | many | TRBV6-2/TRBV6-3 | TGTGCCAGCAGCTTAAGCACCGGGACAGGGTACTACGAGCAGTACTTC | CASSLSTGTGYYEQYF
TRBD2 | TRBJ2-1 | 18 | . | TRBV18 | TGTGCCAGCTCACCGCGACTAGCGGGGGGCCCCCAGAAAGATGAGCAGTTCTTC | CASSPRLAGGPQKDEQFF
. | TRBJ2-3 | 14 | many | TRBV6-5 | TGTGCCAGCAGTTACTCGAGGATCCGCGATACGCAGTATTTT | CASSYSRIRDTQYF
TRBD1 | TRBJ2-5 | 14 | many | TRBV6-5 | TGTGCCAGCAGGGGGACAGGGGTGAGGGAGACCCAGTACTTC | CASRGTGVRETQYF
. | TRBJ2-5 | 14 | . | TRBV18 | TGTGCCAGCTCACCCTGGGACATCCAAGAGACCCAGTACTTC | CASSPWDIQETQYF
. | TRBJ2-1 | 14 | . | TRBV6-2/TRBV6-3 | TGTGCCAGCAGTCTAGGAGGGTTTAAAGATGAGCAGTTCTTC | CASSLGGFKDEQFF
TRBD1 | TRBJ2-7 | 15 | once | TRBV4-2 | TGTGCCAGCAGCCCGACAGGGACGGCCGACTACGAGCAGTACTTC | CASSPTGTADYEQYF
TRBD2 | TRBJ2-1 | 15 | many | TRBV7-2 | TGTGCCAGCCGCCCCACTAGCGGTTCCTCCCAAGAGCAGTTCTTC | CASRPTSGSSQEQFF
. | TRBJ2-5 | 12 | many | TRBV20-1 | TGCAGTACTGTCCCCGAATGGGAGACCCAGTACTTC | CSTVPEWETQYF
. | TRBJ1-6 | 15 | many | TRBV20-1 | TGCAGTGCTAGATTGGGGAGCTCCTATAATTCACCCCTCCACTTT | CSARLGSSYNSPLHF
TRBD1 | TRBJ1-6 | 14 | many | TRBV5-1 | TGCGCCAGCAGCTTTACAGGGGCGAATTCACCCCTCCACTTT | CASSFTGANSPLHF
. | TRBJ2-3 | 14 | few | TRBV20-1 | TGCAGTGTCCGGGTGGCGGCCAGTACAGATACGCAGTATTTT | CSVRVAASTDTQYF
TRBD2 | TRBJ2-1 | 16 | many | TRBV7-6 | TGTGCCAGCAGCCTCTCTAGCGGGGGGGCCGCGTATGAGCAGTTCTTC | CASSLSSGGAAYEQFF